This TCR beta chain is drawn from a study of CD8 T cells in ankylosing spondylitis. By quantitative 5'-RACE with molecular barcodes, the TCR beta libraries were made. TCRdb reanalysed the 5' RACE reads using MiXCR and keeps one entry per CDR3 protein. The sample consists of hundreds of thousands of distinct CDR3 sequences, about a sixth of them appearing once. Regarding the study as a whole: Seemingly distinctive of ankylosing spondylitis blood was a TCR beta motif formed by eight highly homologous variants. In ankylosing spondylitis patients, matched synovial fluid reportedly showed significant enrichment of disease-linked clones. Peripheral blood held disease-linked clones only at relatively low frequency, and these were CD8+.

Turning to this clonotype: As yet, its antigen is unknown.

The sample comprised blood, either unsorted or a sorted T cell fraction (not recorded which). The sequence was obtained from a male donor with ankylosing spondylitis.

The DNA for the CDR3 is TGTGCCAGCAGATCGGCACAGAACCCCTACGAGCAGTACTTC. Translated: CASRSAQNPYEQYF. V is TRBV12-3 or TRBV12-4 and J is TRBJ2-7; no clear D gene. The CDR3 length is 14 residues. Trimming shortened V by 6 bases and J by 2 bases, and 14 bases separated the two germline ends.